Each of the 8 T cell receptor beta chains below was sequenced from the same sample in a study of cytomegalovirus exposure and HLA in healthy donors (dated by TCRdb to about 2017). Receptor libraries were prepared by the immunoSEQ multiplex PCR assay. Here the immuneACCESS table is served through TCRdb, limited to in-frame sequences with V and J called. Missing clones are a known gap in these copies; in checked studies unresolved V genes cover under half, and the rest lacks a known reason. The sample contains nearly 200,000 clones, approximately 82% of them found a single time. Around an eighth of the sample is held by the ten biggest clonotypes. What was sequenced was PBMCs. The receptors were gathered from a woman aged 30 to 39 in good health and CMV-seropositive.

The gene calls are TRBV10-1 and TRBJ2-7, with 7 nucleotides matching TRBD1. Germline V gene data show CDR1 as WNHNN and CDR2 as SYGVQD (reference sequence). CDR3 length: 14 amino acids. V gave up 6 bases and J gave up 6 bases; unmatched junction bases: 11. CDR3 sequence (DNA): TGCGCCAGCAGCCCAGACAGGGTTATATCCGAGCAGTACTTC. It is translated as CASSPDRVISEQYF.

This chain connects TRBV9 to TRBJ2-7; 7 bases are shared with TRBD2. V gave up 3 bases and J gave up 6 bases; unmatched junction bases: 12. This CDR3 spans 15 amino acids. Looked up from germline, CDR1 is SGDLS and CDR2 is YYNGEE. The CDR3 DNA sequence: TGTGCCAGCAGCGCCGACCTAGCGGAGACGGGCGAGCAGTACTTC. This gives the protein CASSADLAETGEQYF.

The chain combines TRBV20-1 with TRBJ2-1; the D is unclear. The CDR3 is 10 residues long. Trimming shortened V by 7 bases and J by 7 bases, and 8 bases separated the two germline ends. The germline CDR1 and CDR2 sequences are DFQATT and SNEGSKA (reference sequence). The CDR3 sequence is CSGLANEQFF. The DNA of the CDR3 is TGCAGTGGTCTGGCTAATGAGCAGTTCTTC.

The chain links TRBV6-1 to TRBJ2-6; TRBD2 matches 7 bases. The CDR3 runs 19 residues. V lost 1 base and J lost 0; bases outside the gene matches: 9. Looked up from germline, CDR1 is MNHNS and CDR2 is SASEGT. The CDR3 is CASSEDGGGIFSGANVLTF. The CDR3 nucleotides read TGTGCCAGCAGTGAAGACGGCGGGGGTATATTCTCTGGGGCCAACGTCCTGACTTTC.

The J gene is TRBJ2-5, the V gene TRBV11-3, with TRBD2 matching 8 bases. The CDR3 is 15 residues long. V was clipped by 0 bases and J by 2 bases; unmatched bases: 2. From germline, CDR1 is SGHNT and CDR2 YENEEA. The DNA for the CDR3 is TGTGCCAGCAGCTTAGAACTAGCGGAGCAAGAGACCCAGTACTTC. Encoded protein: CASSLELAEQETQYF. The full variable domain, its missing parts supplied by reference TRBV11-3 and TRBJ2-5, is EAGVVQSPRYKIIEKKQPVAFWCNPISGHNTLYWYLQNLGQGPELLIRYENEEAVDDSQLPKDRFSAERLKGVDSTLKIQPAELGDSAVYLCASSLELAEQETQYFGPGTRLLVL.

The rearrangement uses TRBV7-9 and TRBJ1-2, with no clear D. CDR1 SEHNR and CDR2 FQNEAQ come from the germline V gene (reference sequence). The CDR3 runs to 13 residues. The ends were cut back, 1 base at V and 8 bases at J, with 11 bases in the middle. CDR3 DNA: TGTGCCAGCAGCTTAGACAGAGTTTTAGGCTACACCTTC. The encoded protein is CASSLDRVLGYTF.

V gene TRBV5-1 combines with J gene TRBJ2-7; possibly TRBD1 for D (6 bases). The V end lost 3 bases, the J end lost 6 bases, and 10 bases lay between the germline ends. Germline V gives CDR1 SGHRS, CDR2 YFSETQ. This CDR3 has 12 amino acids. The CDR3 reads CASSSDSSEQYF. The CDR3 bases are TGCGCCAGCAGCTCGGACAGCTCCGAGCAGTACTTC.

The chain recombines TRBV18 with TRBJ2-7; tentative D call: TRBD1 (6 bases). Between the trimmed V and J ends, which lost 3 bases and 3 bases, there was a span of 15 bases. The CDR3 runs to 15 residues. Germline values: CDR1 KGHSH, CDR2 LQKENI. For the CDR3, the DNA is TGTGCCAGCTCACCGTCCGGGCAGGACAGCTACGAGCAGTACTTC. It codes for CASSPSGQDSYEQYF.